The following is a T cell receptor (beta chain) sequence with its context. The data were taken from a study of blood T cell repertoires in COVID-19. The protocol was immunoSEQ multiplex PCR, while the TCRdb copy is restricted to in-frame clones and leaves out a portion. Of approximately 300,000 clones in the sample, roughly nine tenths were seen once. The CDR3 length is 14 residues. Per the germline V gene, CDR1 is SGHDN and CDR2 is FVKESK. V gave up 4 bases and J gave up 1 base, with 7 bases separating them. The sequenced sample consisted of PBMCs or T cells enriched from blood (not recorded which). The chain carries TRBV14 and TRBJ2-2; D unclear. This TCR came from a woman aged 25-40 years who had recovered from COVID-19. Here the CDR3 reads CASSLQENTGELFF. The DNA for the CDR3 is TGTGCCAGCAGCCTCCAGGAGAACACCGGGGAGCTGTTTTTT. Full variable domain (remainder filled in from reference TRBV14 and TRBJ2-2): EAGVTQFPSHSVIEKGQTVTLRCDPISGHDNLYWYRRVMGKEIKFLLHFVKESKQDESGMPNNRFLAERTGGTYSTLKVQPAELEDSGVYFCASSLQENTGELFFGEGSRLTVL.